This T cell receptor beta chain was recorded in a study of regulatory T cells in long-lasting Graves disease. Study conclusions and caveats: The study found TRBV28, TRBJ1-2 and TRBJ2-5 favored in persistent disease. Persistent patients shared 2,741 public clonotypes among themselves. Newly diagnosed patients shared fewer, at roughly 900.

The germline V gene has CDR1 MGHDK and CDR2 SYGVNS. J gave up 4 bases and V 6 bases, and 12 bases lay outside the gene matches. CDR3 length: 16 residues. As for time point: newly diagnosed GD, antithyroid drugs for less than 3 months. Construction of the TCR library relied on RNA isolated from PBMCs. Investigators prepared the TCR beta libraries by applying iRepertoire HTBI primers and Arm-PCR of CDR3 regions. TCRdb reanalysed the multiplex PCR reads using MiXCR and keeps one entry per CDR3 protein. The sample consists of about 440,000 distinct CDR3 sequences, around 17% of them appearing once. This clonotype was detected a few times. Its antigen remains unidentified. This sample was shared with a second study, whose subject was T cells in Graves' hyperthyroidism and ophthalmopathy. This second study notes: A 13 V-J model separated ophthalmopathy from stable hyperthyroidism.

This receptor was identified in a woman between 18 and 30 years old with Graves disease. V and J are TRBV25-1 and TRBJ2-1; 7 bases match TRBD1. The material sequenced was peripheral blood mononuclear cells (PBMCs), taken at new diagnosis, from a patient treated with antithyroid drugs. The DNA of the CDR3 is TGTGCCAGCAGCGACATGGGGACAGATCTATACAATGAGCAGTTCTTC. Translated: CASSDMGTDLYNEQFF.